The 2 T cell receptor beta chains listed next were all sequenced from one sample in a study of cytomegalovirus exposure and HLA in healthy donors. It was with 60 Vbeta and 13 Jbeta primers that the PCR ran. Profiled with immunoSEQ multiplex PCR; TCRdb holds only in-frame clones, not every one. This table has about 150,000 clones, 68% appearing once. Sequencing input: PBMCs. The receptors come from a man in his 60s in good health and CMV-seronegative.

V usage is TRBV28 and J usage is TRBJ2-2; 11 bases are a match to TRBD2. The CDR3 contains 16 residues. The V gene's germline CDR1 is MDHEN and CDR2 SYDVKM. V shed 2 bases and J 4 bases; nucleotides not matched to a gene: 3. CDR3 loop: CASSLPLAGGTGELFF. The CDR3, as DNA: TGTGCCAGCAGTTTACCTCTAGCGGGGGGCACCGGGGAGCTGTTTTTT.

The rearrangement uses TRBV4-3 and TRBJ2-7, with 9 bases fitting TRBD1. J gave up 0 bases and V 0 bases, and 6 bases lay outside the gene matches. This CDR3 has 17 residues. Germline V gene data show CDR1 as LGHNA and CDR2 as YSLEER. The CDR3 reads CASSQDGTGGGSYEQYF. CDR3 DNA sequence: TGCGCCAGCAGCCAAGATGGCACAGGGGGCGGCTCCTACGAGCAGTACTTC.